This is a list of T cell receptor beta chains from one sample in a study of blood T cell repertoires in COVID-19. Assay used: immunoSEQ multiplex PCR; TCRdb lists only in-frame clones, some missing. The sample includes around 60,000 clones, approximately 91% seen only once; the top ten take roughly 3.2%. The specimen sequenced was peripheral blood. The receptors come from a man aged 50 to 59 with active COVID-19. The CDR3 runs from the conserved cysteine through the conserved F or W. The order of the fields is D gene, J gene, V gene, clone size, CDR3 protein, CDR3 DNA. A D gene is named only where the DNA matches it firmly. Some rows have no size entry. The others give once, few or many, or a class for an expanded clone.

-	TRBJ2-3	TRBV7-9	-	CASSPQGFSTDTQYF	TGTGCCAGCAGCCCGCAGGGTTTTAGCACAGATACGCAGTATTTT
-	TRBJ1-6	TRBV19	-	CASSIRRARDSPLHF	TGTGCCAGTAGTATAAGGAGGGCCCGGGATTCACCCCTCCACTTT
-	TRBJ2-1	TRBV6-6	once	CASSPLEPRMNEQFF	TGTGCCAGCAGCCCACTTGAACCGCGGATGAATGAGCAGTTCTTC
TRBD1	TRBJ2-4	TRBV19	-	CASIDRGSAEGNIQYF	TGTGCCAGTATTGACAGGGGCAGTGCCGAGGGAAACATTCAGTACTTC
TRBD1	TRBJ1-3	TRBV7-8	-	CASSNRGSGNTIYF	TGTGCCAGCAGCAACAGGGGATCTGGAAACACCATATATTTT
TRBD2	TRBJ2-3	TRBV10-3	-	CAISESYLAGDTDTQYF	TGTGCCATCAGTGAGTCGTACCTAGCGGGGGACACAGATACGCAGTATTTT
-	TRBJ2-7	TRBV18	-	CASSPPGLRTYEQYF	TGTGCCAGCTCACCACCGGGACTCCGAACCTACGAGCAGTACTTC
TRBD1	TRBJ1-5	TRBV19	-	CASKSPTGNNQPQHF	TGTGCCAGTAAGTCCCCGACAGGGAACAATCAGCCCCAGCATTTT
TRBD1	TRBJ1-2	TRBV29-1	-	CSVTTGTGFGYTF	TGCAGCGTTACAACCGGGACAGGGTTTGGCTACACCTTC
TRBD2	TRBJ2-5	TRBV28	-	CASSVAGGLGAQYF	TGTGCCAGCAGCGTAGCGGGGGGCCTCGGGGCCCAGTACTTC
-	TRBJ1-2	TRBV5-4	-	CASSLESGARGHTF	TGTGCCAGCAGCTTGGAATCCGGGGCCAGGGGCCACACCTTC
TRBD1	TRBJ2-2	TRBV5-4	-	CASTPGQGTNGELFF	TGTGCCAGCACCCCTGGACAGGGAACCAACGGGGAGCTGTTTTTT
-	TRBJ2-1	TRBV5-1	-	CASSPGGPSYNEQFF	TGCGCCAGCAGCCCTGGCGGCCCCTCCTACAATGAGCAGTTCTTC
TRBD2	TRBJ2-3	TRBV7-9	-	CASQLSGGSTDTQYF	TGTGCCAGCCAACTGAGCGGGGGCAGCACAGATACGCAGTATTTT
TRBD1	TRBJ1-1	TRBV7-9	once	CASSSGQGRAFF	TGTGCCAGCAGCTCGGGACAGGGGCGAGCTTTCTTT
-	TRBJ1-5	TRBV6-6	few	CATERGSNQPQHF	TGTGCCACAGAACGGGGGAGCAATCAGCCCCAGCATTTT
-	TRBJ2-3	TRBV6-5	-	CASSTQGLDTQYF	TGTGCCAGCAGTACCCAGGGACTAGATACGCAGTATTTT
-	TRBJ1-4	TRBV25-1	-	CASSDKDRQNEKLFF	TGTGCCAGCAGTGATAAGGACAGACAGAATGAAAAACTGTTTTTT
-	TRBJ2-7	TRBV11-2	-	CASSPTTTTGQGEQYF	TGTGCCAGCAGCCCAACGACGACGACAGGCCAGGGGGAGCAGTACTTC
TRBD2	TRBJ2-2	TRBV10-2	-	CASQGGRGVSNTGELFF	TGCGCCAGCCAAGGGGGGCGGGGGGTATCGAACACCGGGGAGCTGTTTTTT
-	TRBJ2-7	TRBV29-1	once	CSVGLYEQYF	TGCAGCGTTGGACTTTACGAGCAGTACTTC
TRBD1	TRBJ1-2	TRBV20-1	-	CSGTGAYGYTF	TGCAGTGGGACAGGGGCCTATGGCTACACCTTC
-	TRBJ1-1	TRBV9	-	CASSTSQGSLLGTEAFF	TGTGCCAGCAGCACGAGCCAGGGCAGTTTGTTGGGCACTGAAGCTTTCTTT
TRBD1	TRBJ2-7	TRBV12-3/TRBV12-4	once	CASSRDRGFEQYF	TGTGCCAGCAGTAGGGACAGGGGGTTCGAGCAGTACTTC
-	TRBJ1-2	TRBV19	-	CASSRTENYGYTF	TGTGCCAGTAGCCGGACAGAGAACTATGGCTACACCTTC
-	TRBJ2-7	TRBV6-5	-	CASRGGRGDEQYF	TGTGCCAGCAGGGGGGGCAGGGGGGACGAGCAGTACTTC
-	TRBJ2-7	TRBV4-1	-	CASSQLMLSSYEQYF	TGCGCCAGCAGCCAACTAATGCTGAGCTCCTACGAGCAGTACTTC
TRBD1	TRBJ1-1	TRBV6-2/TRBV6-3	-	CASSYDRDTEAFF	TGTGCCAGCAGTTACGACAGGGACACTGAAGCTTTCTTT
-	TRBJ1-4	TRBV7-9	-	CASRVQGPNEKLFF	TGTGCCAGCAGGGTGCAGGGCCCTAATGAAAAACTGTTTTTT
-	TRBJ1-1	TRBV7-2	-	CASSIVQYNSGMNTEAFF	TGTGCCAGCAGCATAGTCCAATACAATTCCGGGATGAACACTGAAGCTTTCTTT
-	TRBJ1-6	TRBV25-1	-	CASSEALNRENSPLHF	TGTGCCAGCAGTGAGGCACTAAATAGGGAGAATTCACCCCTCCACTTT
TRBD1	TRBJ1-2	TRBV6-6	-	CASSYGTGNYGYTF	TGTGCCAGCAGTTACGGGACAGGGAACTATGGCTACACCTTC
-	TRBJ2-5	TRBV19	-	CASSIGDVQGGKTQYF	TGTGCCAGTAGTATTGGGGATGTGCAGGGTGGAAAGACCCAGTACTTC
-	TRBJ1-2	TRBV4-2	few	CASSQDRGGRGYTF	TGTGCCAGCAGCCAAGATCGCGGGGGGCGCGGCTACACCTTC
TRBD2	TRBJ2-7	TRBV5-1	-	CASSATLSGDEQYF	TGCGCCAGCAGCGCTACTTTGAGCGGGGACGAGCAGTACTTC
-	TRBJ2-3	TRBV5-4	-	CASSLGRGTDTDTQYF	TGTGCCAGCAGCTTGGGTAGGGGAACGGACACAGATACGCAGTATTTT
TRBD2	TRBJ2-7	TRBV9	-	CASSVAPAGGTYEQYF	TGTGCCAGCAGCGTAGCCCCAGCGGGGGGGACCTACGAGCAGTACTTC
-	TRBJ2-3	TRBV3-1/TRBV3-2	-	CASSGEGGADTQYF	TGTGCCAGCAGCGGTGAAGGAGGGGCAGATACGCAGTATTTT
TRBD2	TRBJ2-7	TRBV7-2	once	CASSLLFITSGAYEQYF	TGTGCCAGCAGCTTACTATTCATCACTAGCGGGGCCTACGAGCAGTACTTC
TRBD1	TRBJ2-6	TRBV18	-	CASSPGRDRVIGANVLTF	TGTGCCAGCTCACCGGGTCGGGACAGGGTCATAGGGGCCAACGTCCTGACTTTC
TRBD1	TRBJ2-1	TRBV30	-	CAWSTGQGARNEQFF	TGTGCCTGGAGTACGGGACAGGGGGCGAGGAATGAGCAGTTCTTC
-	TRBJ1-5	TRBV23-1	-	CASSRQQTRDYWYQPQHF	TGCGCCAGCAGTCGCCAACAAACCCGGGACTATTGGTATCAGCCCCAGCATTTT
TRBD2	TRBJ2-1	TRBV19	-	CASTGGAGGNEQFF	TGTGCCAGTACCGGGGGGGCCGGGGGGAATGAGCAGTTCTTC
TRBD1	TRBJ2-5	TRBV14	-	CASRRQGHQETQYF	TGTGCCAGCCGGAGACAGGGGCACCAAGAGACCCAGTACTTC
-	TRBJ1-4	TRBV7-2	-	CASSLVRGANEKLFF	TGTGCCAGCAGCTTAGTCCGGGGGGCTAATGAAAAACTGTTTTTT
-	TRBJ1-6	TRBV6-5	once	CASSPQGANSPLHF	TGTGCCAGCAGTCCACAGGGTGCAAATTCACCCCTCCACTTT
-	TRBJ2-7	TRBV5-6	-	CASSLGGLSYEQYF	TGTGCCAGCAGCTTGGGAGGGCTCTCCTACGAGCAGTACTTC
-	TRBJ1-1	TRBV7-7	few	CASSRQTNTEAFF	TGTGCCAGCAGCCGACAGACGAACACTGAAGCTTTCTTT
TRBD2	TRBJ2-5	TRBV3-1/TRBV3-2	-	CASSRLPSAGGSWETQYF	TGTGCCAGCAGCCGCCTGCCCTCCGCGGGGGGTTCCTGGGAGACCCAGTACTTC
-	TRBJ2-2	TRBV10-3	-	CAVPTDRRHRGAVF	TGTGCCGTCCCCACTGACAGGAGACACCGGGGAGCTGTTTTT
TRBD1	TRBJ1-3	TRBV2	-	CASSEAGGWDSGNTIYF	TGTGCCAGCAGTGAAGCGGGTGGGTGGGACAGCGGAAACACCATATATTTT
TRBD1	TRBJ1-1	TRBV9	-	CASHPGQMNTEAFF	TGTGCCAGCCACCCGGGACAGATGAACACTGAAGCTTTCTTT
-	TRBJ1-1	TRBV6-1	-	CASSEAGLNTEAFF	TGTGCCAGCAGTGAAGCGGGCTTGAACACTGAAGCTTTCTTT
TRBD1	TRBJ1-2	TRBV4-2	-	CASTRGTGGTERGYTF	TGTGCCAGCACTCGGGGGACAGGGGGGACGGAGAGGGGCTACACCTTC